Listed below are T cell receptor beta chains from one sample, sequenced in a study of blood T cell repertoires in COVID-19. Repertoires were generated with immunoSEQ multiplex PCR, while TCRdb's copy carries only in-frame clones and drops some. The sample records approximately 230,000 clones, around nine tenths being singletons. The sample taken for sequencing was PBMCs or T cells enriched from blood (not recorded which). These receptors came from a woman aged 50 to 60 with acute COVID-19. CDR3s include the opening cysteine and the closing phenylalanine or tryptophan. D genes are given only for firm matches.

d_call,v_call,cdr3_aa
-,TRBV28,CASTHLGGGPGNTIYF
-,TRBV20-1,CSASGGPYEQYF
-,TRBV7-2,CASSLYRATGELFF
-,TRBV29-1,CSVESAQAGANYGYTF
TRBD2,TRBV9,CASSVGGGGSIADTQYF
TRBD2,TRBV29-1,CSARDRPSGTLYNEQFF
TRBD1,TRBV29-1,CSVERGQGSGDVIGTQYF
TRBD1,TRBV6-5,CASSYSGQGVSEQYF
TRBD1,TRBV12-3/TRBV12-4,CASRDRADNEQFF
TRBD1,TRBV28,CASSPSDRGYYGYTF
-,TRBV18,CASSPFQYSGNTIYF
-,TRBV7-8,CASSPPYTTDEAFF
-,TRBV9,CASSAERGYEQYF
-,TRBV10-3,CVTMGPGNTIYF
TRBD1,TRBV27,CASSLRTGEAYEQYF
-,TRBV11-2,CASSLRLNTEAFF